The rows below give T cell receptor beta chains drawn from one sample of a study of beta chain features in type 1 diabetes. Produced via immunoSEQ multiplex PCR; TCRdb's table is partial and in-frame only. This table has about 390,000 clones, roughly 9.8% appearing once. The specimen was central memory CD4+ T cells from blood. These receptors all stem from a man aged 25 to 40 with type 1 diabetes. CDR3s include the opening cysteine and the closing phenylalanine or tryptophan. D genes are given only for firm matches. Clone size is given for some rows only: seen once, a few or many times, or a class if the clone is expanded.

clone_size	d_call	j_call	v_call	cdr3_nt	cdr3_aa
many	NA	TRBJ2-7	TRBV7-2	TGTGCCAGCAGCTTAGCCGGTGCGGTAGCTCAGCAGTACTTC	CASSLAGAVAQQYF
NA	NA	TRBJ2-1	TRBV5-1	TGCGCCAGCAGCTCCGGATCCCCCGGGGATGAGCAGTTCTTC	CASSSGSPGDEQFF
NA	NA	TRBJ1-1	TRBV6-5	TGTGCCAGCAGTTACTCCTATGGGGATCAGGGAGCTTTCTTT	CASSYSYGDQGAFF
NA	TRBD2	TRBJ2-5	TRBV28	TGTGCCAGTAGCGGGACTCAAGAGACCCAGTACTTC	CASSGTQETQYF
few	TRBD1	TRBJ2-7	TRBV6-1	TGTGCCAGCAGTGAACATCAGGGGGTGGGCGTTGAGCAGTACTTC	CASSEHQGVGVEQYF
NA	TRBD2	TRBJ2-1	TRBV7-9	TGTGCCAGCAGCCCGGGGGCTAGCGGGAGAAATGAGCAGTTCTTC	CASSPGASGRNEQFF
few	NA	TRBJ2-7	TRBV7-2	TGTGCCAGCAGCCGGGTCATAATGGCCTCCTACGAGCAGTACTTC	CASSRVIMASYEQYF
few	TRBD1	TRBJ1-2	TRBV28	TGTGCCAGCAGTACACTGGACAGGATAGGCTACACCTTC	CASSTLDRIGYTF
few	NA	TRBJ1-4	TRBV10-1	TGCGCCAGCAGTGAGTCGGGTGCGGAGAAACTGTTTTTT	CASSESGAEKLFF
NA	NA	TRBJ2-2	TRBV6-6	TGTGCCAGCACGGAAGGGTCTGTCACCGGGGAGCTGTTTTTT	CASTEGSVTGELFF
NA	TRBD1	TRBJ1-2	TRBV27	TGTGCCAGTACCAAATCCGGGACAGCCCTGGACTATGGCTACACCTTC	CASTKSGTALDYGYTF
NA	NA	TRBJ2-5	TRBV6-5	TGTGCCAGCAGTTACGATTCGGGAGAGACCCAGTACTTC	CASSYDSGETQYF
few	NA	TRBJ1-2	TRBV28	TGTGCCAGCAGTTTATCCCAGGGGTTGAGGGGCTACACCTTC	CASSLSQGLRGYTF
NA	NA	TRBJ1-2	TRBV28	TGTGCCAACCAGGAGGGGGTGCAGGGTGGCTACACCTTC	CANQEGVQGGYTF
many	TRBD2	TRBJ2-7	TRBV28	TGTGCCAGCAGTCACCGGGGACTAGCGGGGGTAGACGAGCAGTACTTC	CASSHRGLAGVDEQYF
NA	NA	TRBJ1-2	TRBV28	TGTGCCAGCAGTTTATTTAAAACCCCACGGTATGGCTACACCTTC	CASSLFKTPRYGYTF
NA	TRBD2	TRBJ2-7	TRBV5-1	TGCGCCAGCAGCCGAACTAGCGGGAGCTTCTACTACGAGCAGTACTTC	CASSRTSGSFYYEQYF
NA	NA	TRBJ2-7	TRBV5-1	TGCGCCAGCAGCTTCGGGCAGGAGACCTACGAGCAGTACTTC	CASSFGQETYEQYF
NA	NA	TRBJ2-1	TRBV7-9	TGTGCCAGCAGCTTAGTGGGCGCCACGCGTAATGAGCAGTTCTTC	CASSLVGATRNEQFF
few	TRBD2	TRBJ2-7	TRBV14	TGTGCCAGCAGCCAAGAAGCGGGAGAGCTTTACGAGCAGTACTTC	CASSQEAGELYEQYF
NA	NA	TRBJ1-5	TRBV10-3	TGTGCCATCAGTGATCAGGGCCGCTATAGCAATCAGCCCCAGCATTTT	CAISDQGRYSNQPQHF
few	NA	TRBJ2-3	TRBV2	TGTGCCAGCACCATTCAGATAGTAACAGATACGCAGTATTTT	CASTIQIVTDTQYF
NA	NA	TRBJ1-1	TRBV18	TGTGCCAGCTCACCGGACCAGGGGACTGAAGCTTTCTTT	CASSPDQGTEAFF
NA	NA	TRBJ1-1	TRBV29-1	TGCAGCGGTGAAAGAGGAGACATGAACACTGAAGCTTTCTTT	CSGERGDMNTEAFF